Listed below are T cell receptor beta chains from one sample, sequenced in a study of regulatory T cells in long-lasting Graves disease. From the multiplex PCR reads, TCRdb called clonotypes with MiXCR, one entry per CDR3 protein. The sample carries more than 400,000 distinct CDR3 sequences, 16% recorded once. A further study also used this sample, focusing on T cells in Graves' hyperthyroidism and ophthalmopathy.

Sequencing was performed on peripheral blood mononuclear cells (PBMCs), taken at new diagnosis, from a patient treated with antithyroid drugs. These receptors all stem from a man between 35 and 55 years old with Graves disease. The CDR3 runs from the conserved cysteine through the conserved F or W. D genes are given only for firm matches. The size field is filled for only some rows; it gives once, few, many or a size class.

TRBJ2-1 TRBD2 TRBV2 17 - TGTGCCAGCAGTGCGGGACTAGCGGAGGTCTCCTACAATGAGCAGTTCTTC CASSAGLAEVSYNEQFF
TRBJ2-1 TRBD2 TRBV5-1 15 - TGCGCCAGCAGCTTGGGGGAAGCGGGAGGCAATGAGCAGTTCTTC CASSLGEAGGNEQFF
TRBJ1-2 - TRBV15 14 - TGTGCCACCAGCAGAGACAGGGCTTGGGGTGGCTACACCTTC CATSRDRAWGGYTF
TRBJ1-4 - TRBV2 13 many TGTGCCAGCAGGGTTCGGGGGGATGAAAAACTGTTTTTT CASRVRGDEKLFF
TRBJ2-2 TRBD2 TRBV2 18 many TGTGCCAGCAGTGAAGGATGGGTAGCGGGCGCTAACACCGGGGAGCTGTTTTTT CASSEGWVAGANTGELFF
TRBJ2-5 TRBD2 TRBV29-1 13 - TGCAGCGCCTCTTGGGGGGGAGGCGAGACCCAGTACTTC CSASWGGGETQYF
TRBJ1-3 - TRBV6-1 14 many TGTGCCAGCACCGACACATCGGGGGGCCACACCATATATTTT CASTDTSGGHTIYF
TRBJ1-1 - TRBV29-1 10 few TGCAGCGTTGGCCACACTGAAGCTTTCTTT CSVGHTEAFF
TRBJ1-1 - TRBV5-6 16 many TGTGCCAGCAGCTTGTTCTCGGGGCGGCAGAACACTGAAGCTTTCTTT CASSLFSGRQNTEAFF
TRBJ2-2 - TRBV6-9 16 - TGTGCCAGCAGTTACTCCGCCCGGGGGCAAGGCGGGGAGCTGTTTTTT CASSYSARGQGGELFF
TRBJ2-5 TRBD1 TRBV19 14 many TGTGCCAGTAGTATTGGGACAGTCCAAGAGACCCAGTACTTC CASSIGTVQETQYF
TRBJ2-7 TRBD1 TRBV7-6 16 many TGTGCCAGCAGCCCGTCGTCTCGTAAGGGGGCTTACGAGCAGTACTTC CASSPSSRKGAYEQYF
TRBJ1-1 - TRBV5-1 14 - TGCGCCAGCAGCTACGGACAGCCGAACACTGAAGCTTTCTTT CASSYGQPNTEAFF
TRBJ2-2 TRBD2 TRBV24-1 16 many TGTGCCACCAGTGAGACGGGACTACCGAACACCGGGGAGCTGTTTTTT CATSETGLPNTGELFF
TRBJ1-1 - TRBV12-3/TRBV12-4 15 many TGTGCCAGCAGTTTATCCGCAGGGAAATACACTGAAGCTTTCTTT CASSLSAGKYTEAFF
TRBJ2-2 - TRBV7-8 16 - TGTGCCAGCAGCCCTAAGCCGGGTTCGAACACCGGGGAGCTGTTTTTT CASSPKPGSNTGELFF
TRBJ2-7 TRBD2 TRBV30 12 - TGTGCCGGTGGACTAGCGGCCTACGAGCAGTACTTC CAGGLAAYEQYF
TRBJ1-1 - TRBV7-9 11 many TGTGCCAGCAGCTTAGGTTACTTGGCTTTCTTT CASSLGYLAFF
TRBJ1-5 - TRBV6-2/TRBV6-3 17 many TGTGCCAGCAGTTACTCCGACAGGATCTATAGCAATCAGCCCCAGCATTTT CASSYSDRIYSNQPQHF
TRBJ2-6 TRBD1 TRBV20-1 17 many TGCAGTGCTAGTTCCGGGACAGGGGGATCTGGGGCCAACGTCCTGACTTTC CSASSGTGGSGANVLTF
TRBJ2-7 TRBD2 TRBV6-2/TRBV6-3 16 - TGTGCCAGCACGTCCCGGACTAGCGATAACTCCTACGAACAGTACTTC CASTSRTSDNSYEQYF
TRBJ2-3 TRBD2 TRBV7-8 16 many TGTGCCAGCAGCTTAGGCGGGGGTCGGGGCACAGATACGCAGTATTTT CASSLGGGRGTDTQYF
TRBJ2-5 - TRBV2 10 many TGTGCCAGCAGTGGATACGGCCAGTACTTC CASSGYGQYF
TRBJ2-1 - TRBV7-4 15 - TGTGCCAGCAGCCTAGGGACCCCTTGGAGCGATGAGCAGTTCTTC CASSLGTPWSDEQFF
TRBJ2-3 - TRBV28 14 many TGTGCCAGCACTGTAGGGGGGCTGGGAGATACGCAGTATTTT CASTVGGLGDTQYF
TRBJ2-1 - TRBV28 12 many TGTGCCAGCAGTTTCGGTGACAGCGAGCAGTTCTTC CASSFGDSEQFF
TRBJ2-7 TRBD1 TRBV28 14 few TGTGCCAGCGGGACGGACAGGGGGCTTCGCGAGCAGTACTTC CASGTDRGLREQYF
TRBJ2-2 TRBD2 TRBV6-1 19 - TGTGCCAGCAGGATCAGTGTAACGGGGACTAGCGGGATCACCGGGGAGCTGTTTTTT CASRISVTGTSGITGELFF